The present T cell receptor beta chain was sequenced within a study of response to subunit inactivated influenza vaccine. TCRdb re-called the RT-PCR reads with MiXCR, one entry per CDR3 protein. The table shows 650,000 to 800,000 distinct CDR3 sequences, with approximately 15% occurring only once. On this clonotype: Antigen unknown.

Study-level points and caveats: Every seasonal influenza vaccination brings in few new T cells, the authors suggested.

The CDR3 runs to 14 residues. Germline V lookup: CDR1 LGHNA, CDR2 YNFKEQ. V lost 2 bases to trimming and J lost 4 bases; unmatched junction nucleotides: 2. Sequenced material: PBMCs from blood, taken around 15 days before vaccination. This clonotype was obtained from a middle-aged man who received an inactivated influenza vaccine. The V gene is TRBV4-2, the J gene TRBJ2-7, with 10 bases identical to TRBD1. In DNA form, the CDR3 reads TGTGCCAGCAGCCAATCGGGACAGGGGTACGAGCAGTACTTC. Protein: CASSQSGQGYEQYF.